This T cell receptor beta chain was identified in a study of T cell changes during pregnancy in multiple sclerosis. Some clones are missing from TCRdb's copy, which holds only in-frame ones; the method was immunoSEQ multiplex PCR. The sample has fewer than 90,000 clones, 85% to 95% seen once. This clone was counted only a few times. The CDR3 sequence is 15 residues long. The germline CDR1 and CDR2 sequences are SNHLY and FYNNEI. V was clipped by 1 base and J by 1 base; unmatched bases: 2. The TCR comes from a female donor in good health, enrolled as a control in a pregnancy study. The V gene is TRBV2, the J gene TRBJ1-1; 8 bases align to TRBD1. Specimen: peripheral blood, collected after pregnancy. This CDR3 is CASSEGTGTNTEAFF. The CDR3 bases are TGTGCCAGCAGTGAAGGGACAGGGACGAACACTGAAGCTTTCTTT.